This entry lists 5 T cell receptor beta chains sequenced from one sample in a study of blood T cell repertoires in COVID-19 (dated by TCRdb to the early 2020s). Libraries were made using the immunoSEQ multiplex PCR assay. Drawn from immuneACCESS, this table holds only the in-frame rearrangements with V and J called that TCRdb kept. Clones are partly lost; checked studies trace under half to an unresolved V gene and leave the rest unexplained. In this sample the table shows about 70,000 clones, 88% of which occur a single time. The ten biggest clones cover around 1.3% of the sample. The sequenced sample consisted of peripheral blood. Receptors originate from a human donor in a cohort sampled during active COVID-19.

The chain is built from TRBV10-3 and TRBJ2-1; 7 nucleotides agree with TRBD2. With V trimmed by 8 bases and J by 8 bases, 21 bases remained unmatched. The CDR3 contains 17 residues. Germline V gene sequence: CDR1 ENHRY, CDR2 SYGVKD. Here the CDR3 reads CAIGRGTPAGYGDEQFF. The CDR3 DNA reads TGTGCCATCGGACGAGGGACCCCAGCGGGGTATGGTGATGAGCAGTTCTTC.

This chain connects TRBV6-6 to TRBJ1-1, with D perhaps TRBD1 (6 bases). Trimming removed 2 bases from V and 1 base from J, with 8 bases in between. Per the germline V gene, CDR1 is MNHNY and CDR2 is SVGAGI (reference sequence). The CDR3 spans 14 residues. CDR3: CASSYEGGNTEAFF. The DNA for the CDR3 is TGTGCCAGCAGTTACGAAGGGGGGAACACTGAAGCTTTCTTT.

This chain uses TRBV5-1 with TRBJ2-3; no reliable D call. The CDR3 is 14 residues long. V lost 2 bases and J lost 3, with 10 bases in between. Germline V gene data show CDR1 as SGHRS and CDR2 as YFSETQ. CDR3 sequence (DNA): TGCGCCAGCAGCTTTAGCAGACGAACAGATACGCAGTATTTT. It encodes CASSFSRRTDTQYF.

This clone appeared a few times. This chain uses TRBV6-5 with TRBJ1-2, with D maybe TRBD1 (5 bases). The V gene lost 5 bases and the J gene lost 3 bases, with 10 bases spanning the gap. The germline V gene encodes CDR1 MNHEY and CDR2 SVGAGI. The CDR3 covers 13 residues. DNA of the CDR3: TGTGCCAGCAGTCCTCTGGGGCACTATGGCTACACCTTC. It codes for CASSPLGHYGYTF.

This sequence joins TRBV5-5 and TRBJ2-7, with TRBD2 matching 13 bases. V trimming: 5 bases; J trimming: 2 bases; junction bases outside the gene matches: 16. Germline assignment: CDR1 SGHKS and CDR2 YYEKEE (reference sequence). This CDR3 contains 19 residues. This CDR3 reads CASSPTSGAGLAGAYEQYF. Here the CDR3 DNA reads TGTGCCAGCAGTCCGACCTCCGGGGCCGGACTAGCGGGAGCCTACGAGCAGTACTTC.